This is a list of T cell receptor beta chains from one sample in a study of T cell responses to AZD1222 COVID-19 vaccine. Sequencing used immunoSEQ multiplex PCR; TCRdb keeps in-frame clones, though not all of them. The sample lists about 120,000 clones; 90% to 95% were seen once. Sequencing was performed on peripheral blood, taken 28 days after the second AZD1222 dose. These receptor sequences come from an adult who received the AZD1222 COVID-19 vaccine. Each CDR3 is given with its conserved first and last residue. The D gene is left open where the match is weak. Clone size appears in some rows only: once, few, many, or a class for an expanded clone.

d_gene	j_gene	abundance	v_gene	CDR3nt	CDR3aa
.	TRBJ1-2	.	TRBV5-1	TGCGCCAGCAGCTCCGATCTTGTCTTCAACTATGGCTACACCTTC	CASSSDLVFNYGYTF
.	TRBJ1-1	once	TRBV4-1	TGCGCCAGCAGCCAAGAAGGTCGCTCAGAAGCTTTCTTT	CASSQEGRSEAFF
.	TRBJ1-1	.	TRBV7-2	TGTGCCAGCAGCCAAAGACAGGTCATGAACACTGAAGCTTTCTTT	CASSQRQVMNTEAFF
.	TRBJ1-3	.	TRBV5-1	TGCGCCAGCAGCTCGGCACTTACTGGAAACACCATATATTTT	CASSSALTGNTIYF
.	TRBJ2-7	.	TRBV25-1	TGTGCCAGCAGTGATGGGTACGAGCAGTACTTC	CASSDGYEQYF
TRBD1	TRBJ1-1	once	TRBV7-2	TGTGCCAGCAGCTCTAGACAGGGGGCGCCCACTGAAGCTTTCTTT	CASSSRQGAPTEAFF
TRBD2	TRBJ2-1	.	TRBV10-3	TGTGCCATCCAGCTAGCGGAGTACAATGAGCAGTTCTTC	CAIQLAEYNEQFF
TRBD2	TRBJ2-7	few	TRBV5-6	TGTGCCAGCAGCTCGCTAGCGGGGGCTCTGGATGGCGAGCAGTACTTC	CASSSLAGALDGEQYF
.	TRBJ2-7	.	TRBV7-8	TGTGCCAGCAGCTTAGGGTACTACGAGCAGTACTTC	CASSLGYYEQYF
.	TRBJ2-3	.	TRBV7-6	TGTGCCAGCAGCTTAAGGCGGGGCCCTAGCACAGATACGCAGTATTTT	CASSLRRGPSTDTQYF
.	TRBJ1-6	.	TRBV7-9	TGTGCCAGCAGCCTGGGGAGCTCCTATAATTCACCCCTCCACTTT	CASSLGSSYNSPLHF
TRBD1	TRBJ1-2	.	TRBV29-1	TGCAGCGCCGATACAGGGGGAACAAACTATGGCTACACCTTC	CSADTGGTNYGYTF
TRBD2	TRBJ2-7	.	TRBV6-1	TGTGCCAGCAGTGTTCGGACTAGCGGGAGGGGGGACTACGAGCAGTACTTC	CASSVRTSGRGDYEQYF
.	TRBJ1-6	.	TRBV10-3	TGTGCCATCAGTGAAGGCAACAATTCACCCCTCCACTTT	CAISEGNNSPLHF
.	TRBJ1-4	.	TRBV15	TGTGCCACCAGCAGACTACGGATCGCAACTAATGAAAAACTGTTTTTT	CATSRLRIATNEKLFF
.	TRBJ2-3	.	TRBV9	TGTGCCAGCAGCGGAGTATCAGTAACAGATACGCAGTATTTT	CASSGVSVTDTQYF
.	TRBJ2-3	.	TRBV7-2	TGTGCCAGCAGCTTAATTGGTAGAATTAGCACAGATACGCAGTATTTT	CASSLIGRISTDTQYF
TRBD1	TRBJ1-3	.	TRBV7-2	TGTGCCAGCAGCTCCCTGACAGGGAGAAACACCATATATTTT	CASSSLTGRNTIYF
TRBD2	TRBJ2-3	.	TRBV2	TGTGCCAGCATCTCGACTAGCGGGAAGACAGATACGCAGTATTTT	CASISTSGKTDTQYF
.	TRBJ1-1	.	TRBV5-1	TGCGCCAGCAGCTTGGTAGTCGGGAACACTGAAGCTTTCTTT	CASSLVVGNTEAFF
.	TRBJ1-2	.	TRBV5-1	TGCGCCAGCAGCGGTGGCGCGCTCTATGGCTACACCTTC	CASSGGALYGYTF
.	TRBJ1-4	.	TRBV9	TGTGCCAGCAGCGTGATTCGAGCGGATGAAAAACTGTTTTTT	CASSVIRADEKLFF
TRBD1	TRBJ2-3	.	TRBV5-1	TGCGCCAGCAGCTTGGGCCGGGACAGGTACACAGATACGCAGTATTTT	CASSLGRDRYTDTQYF
.	TRBJ1-4	.	TRBV7-9	TGTGCCAGCACCCTTTGGCCCCAGGGTGAAAAACTGTTTTTT	CASTLWPQGEKLFF
.	TRBJ1-1	.	TRBV23-1	TGCGCCAGCAGTCACTTCCGACGGGTGAACACTGAAGCTTTCTTT	CASSHFRRVNTEAFF
.	TRBJ2-2	.	TRBV5-8	TGTGCCAGCAGCCTATTCAGGGGCTCAGGCACCGGGGAGCTGTTTTTT	CASSLFRGSGTGELFF
.	TRBJ2-4	.	TRBV6-1	TGTGCCAGCAGTGAAGAGTGGAAAAACATTCAGTACTTC	CASSEEWKNIQYF
.	TRBJ2-7	.	TRBV5-4	TGTGCCAGCAGCTTGGAAAGGCAGGGCCACGAGCAGTACTTC	CASSLERQGHEQYF
.	TRBJ1-1	.	TRBV12-3/TRBV12-4	TGTGCCAGCAGTTCGGACTTGAACACTGAAGCTTTCTTT	CASSSDLNTEAFF
.	TRBJ1-5	.	TRBV6-5	TGTGCCAGCAGGATCTCGGGGGAGTTTCAGCCCCAGCATTTT	CASRISGEFQPQHF
.	TRBJ1-5	.	TRBV2	TGTGCCAGCAGTGAATCAGGAGGGAAAGGTCAGCCCCAGCATTTT	CASSESGGKGQPQHF
.	TRBJ1-2	.	TRBV3-1/TRBV3-2	TGTGCCAGCAGCCAAGAAAGACGGACCAATGGCTACACCTTC	CASSQERRTNGYTF
.	TRBJ2-7	.	TRBV2	TGTGCCAGCAGTACTACACGGGGGACTGTTCCCTCATACGAGCAGTACTTC	CASSTTRGTVPSYEQYF
.	TRBJ2-7	.	TRBV6-4	TGTGCCAGCAGTGACTCCCTAAGACTAGTGGCCTACGAGCAGTACTTC	CASSDSLRLVAYEQYF
TRBD1	TRBJ1-1	.	TRBV4-2	TGTGCCAGCAGCCAACTTACAGGGGGCACTGAAGCTTTCTTT	CASSQLTGGTEAFF
.	TRBJ1-2	.	TRBV9	TGTGCCAGCAGCGTAGGGCAGGGGCTTAACTATGGCTACACCTTC	CASSVGQGLNYGYTF
.	TRBJ1-2	.	TRBV5-6	TGTGCCAGCAGCTGGCGTGGGCTCAATGGCTACACCTTC	CASSWRGLNGYTF
TRBD2	TRBJ2-1	.	TRBV5-1	TGCGCCAGCAGCCCTGGGACTAGCAGTGAGCAGTTCTTC	CASSPGTSSEQFF
.	TRBJ2-6	.	TRBV7-9	TGTGCCAGCAGCGAAAAAGGACAGAGCGTATCTGGGGCCAACGTCCTGACTTTC	CASSEKGQSVSGANVLTF
.	TRBJ1-6	.	TRBV7-3	TGTGCCAGCAGCTTATCTGTCCCCCCATCACCCCTCCACTTT	CASSLSVPPSPLHF
TRBD1	TRBJ2-1	.	TRBV6-2/TRBV6-3	TGTGCCAGCAGTTACTCCCCGGGACAGCCCATGTCGACTTACAATGAGCAGTTCTTC	CASSYSPGQPMSTYNEQFF
.	TRBJ2-7	few	TRBV6-5	TGTGCCAGCAGCCGACAGGGAGGTTCCTACGAGCAGTACTTC	CASSRQGGSYEQYF
TRBD2	TRBJ2-7	.	TRBV27	TGTGCCAGCAGTCTAGCGGGAGTGGACGAGCAGTACTTC	CASSLAGVDEQYF
.	TRBJ1-1	few	TRBV5-1	TGCGCCAGCAGCTTGGCCCAAATGAACACTGAAGCTTTCTTT	CASSLAQMNTEAFF
.	TRBJ1-1	.	TRBV11-2	TGTGCCAGCATTGCCGGAACGGCGAACACTGAAGCTTTCTTT	CASIAGTANTEAFF
TRBD1	TRBJ1-2	.	TRBV7-9	TGTGCCGGCACCGGGACAGGGGTCAACTATGGCTACACCTTC	CAGTGTGVNYGYTF
.	TRBJ1-1	.	TRBV25-1	TGTGCCAGCAGTGAATCTCGGGGCTTGGGGTCGACTGAAGCTTTCTTT	CASSESRGLGSTEAFF
.	TRBJ1-1	.	TRBV7-2	TGTGCCAGCAGCTTAGCGGGTAGGGTTAACACTGAAGCTTTCTTT	CASSLAGRVNTEAFF
.	TRBJ2-1	.	TRBV6-2/TRBV6-3	TGTGCCAGCAGCAGATACAATGAGCAGTTCTTC	CASSRYNEQFF
.	TRBJ2-7	.	TRBV6-5	TGTGCCAGCAGTTCCCCCTACGAGCAGTACTTC	CASSSPYEQYF
.	TRBJ1-2	.	TRBV9	TGTGCCAGCAGCGACCCACCAGGGGCCCGGACCTATGGCTACACCTTC	CASSDPPGARTYGYTF
TRBD2	TRBJ2-1	.	TRBV6-2/TRBV6-3	TGTGCCAGCAGTTACTCACCCCTTAGCGGGAGGTCGGTCAATGAGCAGTTCTTC	CASSYSPLSGRSVNEQFF
.	TRBJ1-1	.	TRBV19	TGTGCCAGTACCATAGGTTCGATTGGGGTCTCCATGAACACTGAAGCTTTCTTT	CASTIGSIGVSMNTEAFF
.	TRBJ2-7	once	TRBV18	TGTGCCAGCTCCCCGGGGGTATCAGAGGTTGGGCAGTACTTC	CASSPGVSEVGQYF
.	TRBJ2-5	.	TRBV12-3/TRBV12-4	TGTGCCAGCAGTCGGGCCGGTCGGGAGACCCAGTACTTC	CASSRAGRETQYF
TRBD2	TRBJ2-7	.	TRBV5-6	TGTGCCAGCAGCTCTAGCGGTTACGAGCAGTACTTC	CASSSSGYEQYF
.	TRBJ1-6	.	TRBV7-7	TGTGCTAGCAGCCCGAGACAGGCCTATTCACCCCTCCACTTT	CASSPRQAYSPLHF
.	TRBJ1-2	.	TRBV29-1	TGCAGCGTTGGGGGGGCGAGAGGCTATGGCTACACCTTC	CSVGGARGYGYTF
TRBD1	TRBJ1-4	.	TRBV4-2	TGTGCCAGCAGCCAAGATCAGGGGGCAGGTGAAAAACTGTTTTTT	CASSQDQGAGEKLFF
.	TRBJ1-1	once	TRBV11-3	TGTGCCAGCAGCTTGGGGCAGGGGCATCCCCCTGAAGCTTTCTTT	CASSLGQGHPPEAFF